These T cell receptor beta chains were read from a single sample in a study of identifying expanded T cells in peripheral blood. Libraries were prepared by immunoSEQ multiplex PCR; TCRdb keeps only in-frame clonotypes and omits some of them. The sample carries about 81,000 clones, about four fifths recorded once. The sample taken for sequencing was blood. The receptors derive from a person between 18 and 70 years old in good health. The CDR3 runs from the conserved cysteine through the conserved F or W. Fields, in order: J gene, V gene, CDR3 length, clone size, D gene, CDR3 DNA, CDR3 protein. D genes are given only for firm matches. Clone sizes are given selectively: once, few, many, or a class where the clone is expanded.

TRBJ1-5	TRBV28	12	NA	NA	TGTGCCAGCAGTAAAGGGGGTCAGCCCCAGCATTTT	CASSKGGQPQHF
TRBJ1-2	TRBV28	15	NA	NA	TGTGCCAGCAGTTCCTCTCCCGGGAGTTCCTATGGCTACACCTTC	CASSSSPGSSYGYTF
TRBJ1-1	TRBV6-5	16	NA	NA	TGTGCCAGCAGTTACTCGACACCTGCCAGAGGGTCCGGAGCTTTCTTT	CASSYSTPARGSGAFF
TRBJ2-5	TRBV18	15	NA	NA	TGTGCCAGCTCACCACCCCTAGGGGACCAAGAGACCCAGTACTTC	CASSPPLGDQETQYF
TRBJ2-5	TRBV5-1	14	few	TRBD1	TGCGCCAGCAGCTTACAGGGGGCGCGGGAGACCCAGTACTTC	CASSLQGARETQYF
TRBJ2-5	TRBV30	13	NA	NA	TGTGCCTGGATGAGCCGCGGTGGAAAGACCCAGTACTTC	CAWMSRGGKTQYF
TRBJ1-4	TRBV27	13	NA	NA	TGTGCCAGCAGGCTAGGGGTTAATGAAAAACTGTTTTTT	CASRLGVNEKLFF
TRBJ1-2	TRBV27	15	once	NA	TGTGCCAGCACCTCACAGTCAGGGTCTAACTATGGCTACACCTTC	CASTSQSGSNYGYTF
TRBJ2-5	TRBV6-6	16	NA	NA	TGTGCCAGCAGTTACTCCACAAGGCATGACCAAGAGACCCAGTACTTC	CASSYSTRHDQETQYF
TRBJ2-1	TRBV11-3	13	once	NA	TGTGCCAGCAGCTTACCCCTAGGCAATGAGCAGTTCTTC	CASSLPLGNEQFF
TRBJ1-1	TRBV18	13	NA	NA	TGTGCCAGCTTATCCTCTGGGGACACTGAAGCTTTCTTT	CASLSSGDTEAFF
TRBJ2-3	TRBV9	15	few	TRBD2	TGTGCCAGCAGCGGTAGCGGGACTAGCACAGATACGCAGTATTTT	CASSGSGTSTDTQYF
TRBJ1-1	TRBV7-9	15	NA	NA	TGTGCCAGCAGCTTAGATGGGGCGGGTGAAACTGAAGCTTTCTTT	CASSLDGAGETEAFF
TRBJ2-7	TRBV9	18	NA	TRBD2	TGTGCCAGCAGCGTAGCCGCTAGCGGGAAAGGCGGCTCCTACGAGCAGTACTTC	CASSVAASGKGGSYEQYF
TRBJ1-1	TRBV5-6	11	NA	NA	TGTGCCAGCAGCTTGGCGGCTGAAGCTTTCTTT	CASSLAAEAFF
TRBJ2-1	TRBV4-3	14	NA	NA	TGCGCCAGCAGCCAAGTTTCCCTAAACAATGAGCAGTTCTTC	CASSQVSLNNEQFF
TRBJ2-3	TRBV2	14	NA	NA	TGTGCCAGCAGTAACCTAAACAGGGCGGATACGCAGTATTTT	CASSNLNRADTQYF
TRBJ2-3	TRBV11-2	11	NA	NA	TGTGCCAGCAGCCTGCAAAATACGCAGTATTTT	CASSLQNTQYF
TRBJ1-2	TRBV9	13	NA	TRBD1	TGTGCCAGCAGCGAGGGACAGGGTGGTGGCTACACCTTC	CASSEGQGGGYTF
TRBJ2-3	TRBV9	16	NA	TRBD1	TGTGCCAGCAGCCCGCGACAGGGGGAGGGCACAGATACGCAGTATTTT	CASSPRQGEGTDTQYF
TRBJ2-7	TRBV4-2	16	once	TRBD2	TGTGCCAGCAGCCAAGATTTGGCGGGAGGCACCTACGAGCAGTACTTC	CASSQDLAGGTYEQYF
TRBJ2-5	TRBV25-1	14	NA	TRBD1	TGTGCCAGCAGTGAAATAAACAGGGGCGAGACCCAGTACTTC	CASSEINRGETQYF
TRBJ2-2	TRBV5-1	15	NA	NA	TGCGCCAGCAGCTTGGCCAGGGTAGATACCGGGGAGCTGTTTTTT	CASSLARVDTGELFF
TRBJ2-7	TRBV9	12	NA	TRBD1	TGTGCCAGCAGCTCCTGGACAGGGGGGCAGTACTTC	CASSSWTGGQYF
TRBJ2-7	TRBV4-3	14	NA	NA	TGCGCCAGCAGCCATGGGTTCGGGACCTACGAGCAGTACTTC	CASSHGFGTYEQYF
TRBJ2-3	TRBV28	17	NA	NA	TGTGCCAGCAGGCCCCCCCGGCAGGGGCCCTATCCAGATACGCAGTATTTT	CASRPPRQGPYPDTQYF
TRBJ2-3	TRBV19	14	NA	NA	TGTGCCAGTAGGCGGGACAGAAGCACAGATACGCAGTATTTT	CASRRDRSTDTQYF
TRBJ2-7	TRBV6-1	14	once	NA	TGTGCCAGCAGTGAAGACATACCTACCTACGAGCAGTACTTC	CASSEDIPTYEQYF
TRBJ1-2	TRBV19	15	once	NA	TGTGCCAGTAGCGAACAGGGAAACCTTAACTATGGCTACACCTTC	CASSEQGNLNYGYTF
TRBJ2-5	TRBV9	13	NA	NA	TGTGCCAGCAGCGCTCAGGGACGGGAGACCCAGTACTTC	CASSAQGRETQYF
TRBJ1-3	TRBV19	15	NA	NA	TGTGCCAGTATCCCCCACGGGTACTCTGGAAACACCATATATTTT	CASIPHGYSGNTIYF
TRBJ1-5	TRBV2	11	NA	NA	TGTGCCAGCAGCTATAATCAGCCCCAGCATTTT	CASSYNQPQHF
TRBJ1-5	TRBV7-2	16	NA	NA	TGTGCCAGCAGCTTAAAGGGGACGGAGAGCAATCAGCCCCAGCATTTT	CASSLKGTESNQPQHF
TRBJ1-3	TRBV20-1	11	NA	TRBD1	TGCAGGGCCGACAGGGAGAGCACCATATATTTT	CRADRESTIYF
TRBJ2-1	TRBV6-4	16	NA	TRBD2	TGTGGCCGCCGGACTAGCGGGAGGGCCCCCCACAATGAGCAGTTCTTC	CGRRTSGRAPHNEQFF
TRBJ1-2	TRBV28	13	NA	NA	TGTGCCAGCAGCCCCGGACCGGACTATGGCTACACCTTC	CASSPGPDYGYTF
TRBJ1-2	TRBV10-1	14	NA	TRBD1	TGCGCCAGCGAAGGGACAGGGTTCGGCTATGGCTACACCTTC	CASEGTGFGYGYTF
TRBJ1-4	TRBV27	13	NA	NA	TGTGCCAGCAGGCCCGATGCGGGAGATAAACTGTTTTTT	CASRPDAGDKLFF
TRBJ2-2	TRBV7-8	14	NA	TRBD1	TGTGCCAGCAGCTATACAGGGGGTGCCGGGGAGCTGTTTTTT	CASSYTGGAGELFF
TRBJ1-1	TRBV18	12	NA	NA	TGTGCCAGCTCAATAGAGGGCACTGAAGCTTTCTTT	CASSIEGTEAFF
TRBJ2-1	TRBV28	14	few	TRBD1	TGTGCCAGCAGTCCGGGACAGGGGTGGGATGAGCAGTTCTTC	CASSPGQGWDEQFF
TRBJ2-7	TRBV29-1	16	NA	NA	TGCAGCGTGGGGATGGGTGAGACCTTGTCCTCCTACGAGCAGTACTTC	CSVGMGETLSSYEQYF
TRBJ1-5	TRBV19	14	NA	NA	TGTGCCAGCAATCGCCGAGACAGGAATCAGCCCCAGCATTTT	CASNRRDRNQPQHF
TRBJ1-3	TRBV6-1	14	NA	NA	TGTGCCAGCAGTGATCTAAGACAGAGAAACACCATATATTTT	CASSDLRQRNTIYF
TRBJ1-1	TRBV29-1	13	NA	TRBD1	TGCAGCGTTGAAGGAGGGGGCCACACTGAAGCTTTCTTT	CSVEGGGHTEAFF
TRBJ2-7	TRBV29-1	12	NA	NA	TGCAGCGTTGTCAGGTGGAACTACGAGCAGTACTTC	CSVVRWNYEQYF
TRBJ2-7	TRBV7-9	14	NA	NA	TGTGCCAGCAGCTTAGGGGAGATCGCCTACGAGCAGTACTTC	CASSLGEIAYEQYF